Listed below are T cell receptor beta chains from one sample, sequenced in a study of blood T cell repertoires in COVID-19. Method: immunoSEQ multiplex PCR; TCRdb's copy keeps in-frame clones and lacks some. The table shows roughly 130,000 clones, with just under 85% occurring only once. Sequenced input: peripheral blood. These receptor sequences come from a woman between 45 and 65 years old with acute or convalescent COVID-19. CDR3s include the opening cysteine and the closing phenylalanine or tryptophan. A D gene is named only where the DNA matches it firmly. Some rows mark clone size as missing; the rest say once, few, many or name a class of expanded clone.

NA	TRBJ1-5	TRBV19	TRBD1	TGTGCCAGTAGCACCGGGACAGGGGTAGGGCAGCCCCAGCATTTT	CASSTGTGVGQPQHF
NA	TRBJ1-1	TRBV29-1	NA	TGCAGCGTTGATAGGGGGTCACCGAACACTGAAGCTTTCTTT	CSVDRGSPNTEAFF
few	TRBJ2-3	TRBV2	TRBD2	TGTGCCAGCAGCCGACTAGCGGGGGCCACAGATACGCAGTATTTT	CASSRLAGATDTQYF
NA	TRBJ1-2	TRBV9	NA	TGTGCCAGCAGCGTAGAACCTGGGGCTGGCTACACCTTC	CASSVEPGAGYTF
NA	TRBJ1-2	TRBV19	NA	TGTGCCAGTAGTATCCAGGGATACTATGGCTACACCTTC	CASSIQGYYGYTF
NA	TRBJ2-2	TRBV7-7	TRBD1	TGTGCCAGCAGCCTCTTACCGGGACAGGGATTCACCGGGGAGCTGTTTTTT	CASSLLPGQGFTGELFF
NA	TRBJ1-2	TRBV30	NA	TGTGCCTGGACCTCGATTCACTCTATCGATGGCTACACCTTC	CAWTSIHSIDGYTF
NA	TRBJ1-6	TRBV27	NA	TGTGCCAGCAGTCGAAACTCAGGGGCGAATAATTCACCCCTCCACTTT	CASSRNSGANNSPLHF
NA	TRBJ1-3	TRBV11-2	NA	TGTGCCAGCAGCTTAGCTGCGTCTGGAAACACCATATATTTT	CASSLAASGNTIYF
once	TRBJ2-1	TRBV18	TRBD2	TGTGCCAGCTCACTGACTGGCGGGGGGGCTTCCTACAATGAGCAGTTCTTC	CASSLTGGGASYNEQFF